These 7 T cell receptor beta chains originate from one sample sequenced in a study of shared clonotypes between healthy human individuals (dated by TCRdb to 2020 to 2021). To prepare the library, the immunoSEQ multiplex PCR assay was applied. TCRdb limited this immuneACCESS table to in-frame rearrangements with V and J called. A share of clones is missing; checked studies link under half to unresolved V genes, and the rest is unexplained. This sample is represented by fewer than 2.5 million clones; under 95% of them were singletons. The top ten clonotypes cover approximately 0.36% of the sample. Sequencing input: naive CD4+ T cells from PBMCs. The cell subset or site label for this specimen denotes: CD45RA+ positively selected. The origin of the receptors is a man younger than 35 in good health. Some clones in this sample may be carry-over from other donors' samples.

This CDR3 is CAIRRAGQGNTGELFF. CDR3 nucleotide sequence: TGTGCCATCAGAAGAGCGGGACAGGGAAACACCGGGGAGCTGTTTTTT. The chain couples TRBV10-3 to TRBJ2-2; 9 nucleotides agree with TRBD1. V trimming: 6 bases; J trimming: 2 bases; junction bases outside the gene matches: 7. The germline V gene encodes CDR1 ENHRY and CDR2 SYGVKD. This CDR3 spans 16 amino acids.

The chain combines TRBV18 with TRBJ1-1; D might be TRBD1 (6 bases). CDR1 and CDR2 from the germline V gene are KGHSH and LQKENI. Trimming shortened V by 3 bases and J by 2 bases, and 16 bases separated the two germline ends. The CDR3 loop spans 16 amino acids. CDR3 nucleotide sequence: TGTGCCAGCTCACCGGGTTTAAGGACAGTTAACACTGAAGCTTTCTTT. It translates to CASSPGLRTVNTEAFF.

The chain links TRBV14 to TRBJ2-7; TRBD1 agrees at 9 bases. J gave up 3 bases and V 0 bases, and 3 bases lay outside the gene matches. Germline CDR1 reads SGHDN; CDR2 reads FVKESK. This CDR3 contains 15 residues. The CDR3 bases are TGTGCCAGCAGCCAAGAACAGGGGGCGGACTACGAGCAGTACTTC. Encoded protein: CASSQEQGADYEQYF.

This chain uses TRBV19 with TRBJ2-4, with 7 bases lining up with TRBD1. Trimming cost V 8 bases and J 1 base; bases outside gene matches: 5. There are 14 residues in the CDR3. Germline CDR1 and CDR2: LNHDA and SQIVND (reference sequence). The CDR3, as DNA: TGTGCCAGTCGACAGGGCCTGGCCAAAAACATTCAGTACTTC. It yields the protein CASRQGLAKNIQYF.

This chain joins TRBV15 and TRBJ2-3; D perhaps matches TRBD2 (6 bases). The CDR3 length is 14 residues. With 1 base removed from V and 2 bases from J, the gap between germline ends came to 7 bases. CDR1 and CDR2 (germline): LNHNV, YYDKDF (reference sequence). This CDR3 is CATSRVDYTDTQYF. CDR3 sequence (DNA): TGTGCCACCAGCAGAGTGGACTACACAGATACGCAGTATTTT.

V is TRBV28 and J is TRBJ1-2; no definite D call. In germline, CDR1 is MDHEN, CDR2 SYDVKM. Trimming removed 7 bases from V and 8 bases from J, with 20 bases in between. CDR3 size: 14 residues. In DNA, the CDR3 is TGTGCCAGCACCCTGACGACGGACGTTAGGGGCTACACCTTC. This sequence encodes CASTLTTDVRGYTF.

This sequence joins TRBV5-6 and TRBJ2-5; the D is unclear. Germline V gene lookup returns CDR1 SGHDT and CDR2 YYEEEE. The CDR3 has 14 residues. V lost 0 bases, J lost 2 bases, and 8 bases lay in between. CDR3 sequence (DNA): TGTGCCAGCAGCTTGGAAATTGGTCAAGAGACCCAGTACTTC. Translation gives CASSLEIGQETQYF.